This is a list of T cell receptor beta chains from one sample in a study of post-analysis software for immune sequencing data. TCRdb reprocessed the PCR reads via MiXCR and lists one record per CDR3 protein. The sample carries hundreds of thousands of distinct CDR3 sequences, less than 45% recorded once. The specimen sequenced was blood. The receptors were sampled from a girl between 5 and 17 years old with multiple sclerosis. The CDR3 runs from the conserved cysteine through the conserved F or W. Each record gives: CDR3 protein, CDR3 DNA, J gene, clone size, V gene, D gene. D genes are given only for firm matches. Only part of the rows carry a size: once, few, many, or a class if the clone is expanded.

CASSGTSGRNEQYF	TGCGCCAGCAGCGGGACTAGCGGGAGGAACGAGCAGTACTTC	TRBJ2-7	few	TRBV10-2	TRBD2
CSARGPDRANEQYF	TGCAGTGCTAGAGGCCCGGACAGGGCAAATGAGCAGTACTTC	TRBJ2-4	.	TRBV20-1	TRBD1
CASSLGPDRDSPLHF	TGCGCCAGCAGCTTGGGACCGGACAGGGATTCACCCCTCCACTTT	TRBJ1-6	.	TRBV5-1	TRBD1
CASQASGYEQYF	TGTGCCAGCCAGGCTAGCGGGTACGAGCAGTACTTC	TRBJ2-7	once	TRBV5-6	TRBD2
CASSYGETEAFF	TGTGCCAGCAGTTACGGGGAGACTGAAGCTTTCTTT	TRBJ1-1	few	TRBV6-6	.
CASIEDIWKNEQFF	TGTGCCAGCATCGAGGATATTTGGAAGAATGAGCAGTTCTTC	TRBJ2-1	.	TRBV28	.
CASSPAGLGQPQHF	TGTGCCAGCTCACCAGCGGGATTGGGTCAGCCCCAGCATTTT	TRBJ1-5	.	TRBV18	.
CSVDQLTRRGYTF	TGCAGCGTTGACCAACTCACTCGAAGAGGCTACACCTTC	TRBJ1-2	few	TRBV29-1	.
CASSSYSGETQYF	TGTGCCAGCAGCTCATATAGCGGGGAGACCCAGTACTTC	TRBJ2-5	.	TRBV11-2	TRBD2
CATSPPRTAHYNEQFF	TGTGCCACCAGCCCGCCGCGGACGGCACACTACAATGAGCAGTTCTTC	TRBJ2-1	.	TRBV15	.
CASNRAGVDYEQYF	TGTGCCAGCAACAGAGCGGGAGTGGACTACGAGCAGTACTTC	TRBJ2-7	few	TRBV7-9	TRBD2
CASSFYGTRGEQFF	TGTGCCAGCAGTTTTTACGGCACGAGGGGAGAGCAGTTCTTC	TRBJ2-1	.	TRBV27	.
CASRWDRETDTQYF	TGTGCCAGCAGATGGGACAGGGAGACAGATACGCAGTATTTT	TRBJ2-3	.	TRBV28	TRBD1
CASSPGQGSYTGELFF	TGCGCCAGCAGCCCTGGACAGGGGTCCTACACCGGGGAGCTGTTTTTT	TRBJ2-2	few	TRBV4-1	TRBD1
CSVRGSSYEQYF	TGCAGCGTTCGGGGCAGCTCCTACGAGCAGTACTTC	TRBJ2-7	many	TRBV29-1	.
CASSGRTGGHEQYF	TGTGCCAGCAGTGGCCGGACAGGGGGCCACGAGCAGTACTTC	TRBJ2-7	.	TRBV6-1	TRBD1
CASSQGDSEQFF	TGTGCCAGCAGCCAAGGAGATAGTGAGCAGTTCTTC	TRBJ2-1	.	TRBV4-2	.
CASSESWGPYEQYF	TGCGCCAGCAGTGAGTCGTGGGGGCCCTACGAGCAGTACTTC	TRBJ2-7	.	TRBV10-2	.
CSVGLNMNTDAFF	TGCAGCGTTGGACTGAACATGAACACTGATGCTTTCTTT	TRBJ1-1	.	TRBV29-1	.
CSVQGTYGYTF	TGCAGTGTCCAGGGTACCTATGGCTACACCTTC	TRBJ1-2	few	TRBV20-1	.
CASSRLAGEGEQFF	TGTGCCAGCAGTAGACTAGCGGGAGAGGGTGAGCAGTTCTTC	TRBJ2-1	.	TRBV6-2/TRBV6-3	TRBD2
CASSIGTGRYGYTF	TGTGCCAGCAGCATAGGGACAGGGAGGTATGGCTACACCTTC	TRBJ1-2	.	TRBV7-9	TRBD1
CATSESTEVGEQYF	TGTGCCACCAGTGAGTCTACAGAAGTGGGAGAGCAGTACTTC	TRBJ2-5	many	TRBV24-1	.
CASSQGGAGGDEQYF	TGTGCCAGCAGCCAAGGGGGAGCAGGGGGCGACGAGCAGTACTTC	TRBJ2-7	.	TRBV3-1	TRBD1
CASSSGAEYGYTF	TGTGCCAGCAGTTCGGGAGCGGAGTATGGCTACACCTTC	TRBJ1-2	.	TRBV12-3/TRBV12-4	.
CASSLALAVYTDTQYF	TGTGCCAGCAGTTTAGCACTAGCGGTGTACACAGATACGCAGTATTTT	TRBJ2-3	.	TRBV12-3/TRBV12-4	TRBD2
CASTPYRASTEAFF	TGTGCCAGCACCCCCTACCGGGCAAGCACTGAAGCTTTCTTT	TRBJ1-1	.	TRBV6-5	.
CAGSTFRDSNFGSGYTF	TGTGCCGGCAGCACATTCCGGGACAGCAACTTCGGTAGCGGCTACACCTTC	TRBJ1-2	.	TRBV7-8	TRBD1
CASSLTVPGYTF	TGTGCCAGCAGTTTAACGGTGCCTGGCTACACCTTC	TRBJ1-2	.	TRBV28	.
CAISADRETGEQYF	TGTGCCATCAGCGCGGACAGGGAAACGGGCGAGCAGTACTTC	TRBJ2-7	.	TRBV10-3	TRBD1
CSASYSSGSPSITDTRYF	TGCAGTGCTAGCTACTCTAGCGGGAGCCCCTCAATCACAGATACGCGGTATTTT	TRBJ2-3	.	TRBV20-1	TRBD2
CASSQEGEGGYNEQFF	TGTGCCAGCAGCCAAGAGGGAGAAGGGGGGTACAATGAGCAGTTCTTC	TRBJ2-1	few	TRBV4-2	.
CASSPRAGVRTYEQYF	TGTGCCAGCAGCCCCAGGGCGGGAGTAAGGACCTACGAGCAGTACTTC	TRBJ2-7	.	TRBV14	TRBD2